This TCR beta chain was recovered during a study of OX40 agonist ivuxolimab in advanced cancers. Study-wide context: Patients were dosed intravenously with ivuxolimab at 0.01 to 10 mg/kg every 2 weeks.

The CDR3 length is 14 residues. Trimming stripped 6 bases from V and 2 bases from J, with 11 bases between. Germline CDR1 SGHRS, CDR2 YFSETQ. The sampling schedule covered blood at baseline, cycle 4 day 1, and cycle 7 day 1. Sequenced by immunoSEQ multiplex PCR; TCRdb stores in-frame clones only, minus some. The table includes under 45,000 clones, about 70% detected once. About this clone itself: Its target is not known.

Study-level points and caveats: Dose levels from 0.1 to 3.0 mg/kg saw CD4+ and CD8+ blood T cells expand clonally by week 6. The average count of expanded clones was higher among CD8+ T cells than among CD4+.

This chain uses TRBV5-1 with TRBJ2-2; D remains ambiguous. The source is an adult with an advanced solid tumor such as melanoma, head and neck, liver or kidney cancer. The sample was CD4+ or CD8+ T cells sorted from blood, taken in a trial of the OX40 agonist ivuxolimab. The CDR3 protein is CASKETDNTGELFF. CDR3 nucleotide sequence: TGCGCCAGCAAGGAGACCGACAACACCGGGGAGCTGTTTTTT.